This T cell receptor (beta chain) was sequenced during a study of CD8+CD57+ T cells in acquired aplastic anemia. Concerning this clonotype: Since a much larger clone is just one base distant, this may be a read error.

Genomic DNA, serving as template, underwent TCR beta VDJ and CDR3 profiling. TCRdb fed the reads into MiXCR, producing one record per CDR3 protein. This table holds 400,000 to 450,000 distinct CDR3 sequences, 55% to 70% found once. The CDR3 totals 18 residues. Trimming pared 0 bases from V and 4 bases from J, leaving 20 bases between. The V gene's germline CDR1 is LGHDT and CDR2 YNNKEL (reference sequence). The sequence was obtained from a human donor in good health, serving as a control. The chain couples TRBV3-1 to TRBJ2-3; D tentatively reads TRBD1 or TRBD2 (6 bases each). The sample was sorted CD4+, CD8+, or CD8+CD57+ T cells (not recorded which) from PBMCs. CDR3 DNA sequence: TGTGCCAGCAGCCAAGAGACGAGCTGGGGGGCTATCGCAGATACGCAGTATTTT. Protein sequence: CASSQETSWGAIADTQYF.